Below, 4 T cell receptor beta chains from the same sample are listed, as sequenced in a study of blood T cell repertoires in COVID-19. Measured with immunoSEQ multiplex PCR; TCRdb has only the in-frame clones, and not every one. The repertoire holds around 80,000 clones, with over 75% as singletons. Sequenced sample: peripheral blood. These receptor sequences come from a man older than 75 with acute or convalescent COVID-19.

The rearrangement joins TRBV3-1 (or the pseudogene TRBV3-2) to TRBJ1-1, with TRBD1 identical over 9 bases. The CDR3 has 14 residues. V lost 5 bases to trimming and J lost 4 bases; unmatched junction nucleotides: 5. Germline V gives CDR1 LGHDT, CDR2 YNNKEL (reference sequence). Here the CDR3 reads CASSNRDRATEAFF. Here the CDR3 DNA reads TGTGCCAGCAGCAACCGGGACAGGGCCACTGAAGCTTTCTTT.

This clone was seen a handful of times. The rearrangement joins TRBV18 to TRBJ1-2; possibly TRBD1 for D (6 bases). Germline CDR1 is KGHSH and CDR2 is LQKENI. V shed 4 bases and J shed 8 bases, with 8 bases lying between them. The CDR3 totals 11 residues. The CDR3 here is CASSQGDGYTF. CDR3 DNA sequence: TGTGCCAGCTCACAGGGGGACGGCTACACCTTC.

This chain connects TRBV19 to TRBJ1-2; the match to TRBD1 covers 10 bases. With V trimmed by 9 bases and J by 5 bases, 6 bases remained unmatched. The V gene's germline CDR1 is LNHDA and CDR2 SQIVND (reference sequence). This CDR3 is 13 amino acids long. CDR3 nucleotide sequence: TGTGCCAGCAATGGACAGGGGGGGTATGGCTACACCTTC. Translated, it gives CASNGQGGYGYTF.

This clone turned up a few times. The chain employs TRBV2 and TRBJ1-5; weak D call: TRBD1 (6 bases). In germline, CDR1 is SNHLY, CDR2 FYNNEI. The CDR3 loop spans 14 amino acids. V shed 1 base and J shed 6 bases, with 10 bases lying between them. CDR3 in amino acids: CASSEGGGRQPQHF. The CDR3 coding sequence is TGTGCCAGCAGTGAAGGGGGGGGGCGTCAGCCCCAGCATTTT.